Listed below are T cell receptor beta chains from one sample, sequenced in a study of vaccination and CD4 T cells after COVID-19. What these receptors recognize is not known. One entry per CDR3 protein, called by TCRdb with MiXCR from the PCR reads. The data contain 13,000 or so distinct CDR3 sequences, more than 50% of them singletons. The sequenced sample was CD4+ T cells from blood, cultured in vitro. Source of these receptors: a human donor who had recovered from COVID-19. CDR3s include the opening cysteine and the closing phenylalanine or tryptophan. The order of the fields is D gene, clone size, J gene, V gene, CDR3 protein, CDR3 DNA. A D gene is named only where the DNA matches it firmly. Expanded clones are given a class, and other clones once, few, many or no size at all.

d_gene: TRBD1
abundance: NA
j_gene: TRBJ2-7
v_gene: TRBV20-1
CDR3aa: CSAKGQAAVYEQYF
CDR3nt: TGCAGTGCTAAAGGACAGGCGGCCGTCTACGAGCAGTACTTC

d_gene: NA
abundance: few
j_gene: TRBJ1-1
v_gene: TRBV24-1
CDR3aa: CATSDPGTEAFF
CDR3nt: TGTGCCACCAGTGACCCAGGGACTGAAGCTTTCTTT

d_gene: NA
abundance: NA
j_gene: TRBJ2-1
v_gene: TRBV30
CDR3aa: CAWRGDSVRPNNEQFF
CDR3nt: TGTGCCTGGAGGGGGGATAGCGTCCGGCCCAACAATGAGCAGTTCTTC

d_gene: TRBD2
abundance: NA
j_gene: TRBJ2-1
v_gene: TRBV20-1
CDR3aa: CSAKLAGFYNEQFF
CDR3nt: TGCAGTGCCAAGCTAGCGGGGTTTTACAATGAGCAGTTCTTC

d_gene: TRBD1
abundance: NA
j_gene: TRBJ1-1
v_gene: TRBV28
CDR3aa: CASRETGGGLYAFF
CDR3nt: TGTGCCAGCAGGGAAACAGGGGGCGGCTTGTACGCTTTCTTT

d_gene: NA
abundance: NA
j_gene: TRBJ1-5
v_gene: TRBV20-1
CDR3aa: CSARDEQGRSNQPQHF
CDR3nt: TGCAGTGCTAGAGACGAACAGGGAAGGAGCAATCAGCCCCAGCATTTT

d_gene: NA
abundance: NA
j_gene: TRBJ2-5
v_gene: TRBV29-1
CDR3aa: CSVETGVVPGTQYF
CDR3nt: TGCAGCGTTGAAACGGGAGTGGTTCCTGGGACCCAGTACTTC

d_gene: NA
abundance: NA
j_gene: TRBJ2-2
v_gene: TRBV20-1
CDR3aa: CSASSGQGYTGELFF
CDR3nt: TGCAGTGCTAGCTCAGGCCAGGGGTACACCGGGGAGCTGTTTTTT

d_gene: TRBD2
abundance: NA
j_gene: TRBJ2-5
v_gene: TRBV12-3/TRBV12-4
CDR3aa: CASSFLLAGGYQETQYF
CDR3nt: TGTGCCAGCAGTTTCCTACTAGCGGGAGGGTACCAAGAGACCCAGTACTTC

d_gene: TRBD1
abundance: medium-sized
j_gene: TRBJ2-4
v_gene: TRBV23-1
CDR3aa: CASRSSDRGVDIQYF
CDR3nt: TGCGCCAGCAGAAGCTCCGACAGGGGGGTTGACATTCAGTACTTC

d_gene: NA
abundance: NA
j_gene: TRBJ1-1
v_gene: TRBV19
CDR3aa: CASTYLGSQGDQAFF
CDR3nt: TGTGCCAGTACCTATCTAGGGAGTCAGGGTGACCAAGCTTTCTTT

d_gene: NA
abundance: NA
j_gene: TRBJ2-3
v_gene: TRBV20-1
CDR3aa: CSANGADTQYF
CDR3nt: TGCAGTGCTAACGGGGCAGATACGCAGTATTTT

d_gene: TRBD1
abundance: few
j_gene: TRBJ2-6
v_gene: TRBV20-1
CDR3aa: CSARTRDRERFSGANVLTF
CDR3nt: TGCAGTGCTAGAACGAGAGACAGGGAGAGGTTCTCTGGGGCCAACGTCCTGACTTTC

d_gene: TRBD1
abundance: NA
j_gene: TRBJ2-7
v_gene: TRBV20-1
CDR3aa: CSARSQGAGEQYF
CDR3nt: TGCAGTGCTAGAAGTCAGGGGGCGGGAGAGCAGTACTTC

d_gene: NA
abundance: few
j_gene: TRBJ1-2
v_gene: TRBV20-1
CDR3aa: CSEPGDYGYTF
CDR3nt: TGCAGTGAGCCGGGGGACTATGGCTACACCTTC

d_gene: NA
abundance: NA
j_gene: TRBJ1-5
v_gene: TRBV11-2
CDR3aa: CASSLGAGQPQHF
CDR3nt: TGTGCCAGCAGCTTAGGGGCGGGTCAGCCCCAGCATTTT

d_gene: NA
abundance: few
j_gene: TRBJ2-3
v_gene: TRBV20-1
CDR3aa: CSALLPQRTDTQYF
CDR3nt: TGCAGTGCCCTGTTGCCTCAACGCACAGATACGCAGTATTTT

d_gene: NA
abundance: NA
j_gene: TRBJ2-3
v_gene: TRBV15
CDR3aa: CATRLGSSDTQYF
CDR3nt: TGTGCCACCCGACTAGGAAGCTCAGATACGCAGTATTTT

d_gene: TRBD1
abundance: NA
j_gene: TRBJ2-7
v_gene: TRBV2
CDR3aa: CASSDNRGTYEQYF
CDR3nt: TGTGCCAGCAGTGATAACAGGGGAACCTACGAGCAGTACTTC

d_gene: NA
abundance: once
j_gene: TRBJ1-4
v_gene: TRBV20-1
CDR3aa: CSVEQGSEKLFF
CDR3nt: TGCAGTGTAGAACAGGGTAGCGAAAAACTGTTTTTT

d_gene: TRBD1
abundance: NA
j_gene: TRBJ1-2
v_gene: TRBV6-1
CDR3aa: CASSPGQAYGYTF
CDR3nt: TGTGCCAGCAGCCCGGGACAGGCCTATGGCTACACCTTC

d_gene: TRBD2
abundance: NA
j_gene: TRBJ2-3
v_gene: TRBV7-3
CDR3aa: CASSLDGAGGATDTQYF
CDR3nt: TGTGCCAGCAGCTTGGATGGGGCGGGGGGAGCCACAGATACGCAGTATTTT

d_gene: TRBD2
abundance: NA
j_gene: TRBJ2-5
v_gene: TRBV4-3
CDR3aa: CASSQEPSGSVETQYF
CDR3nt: TGCGCCAGCAGCCAAGAACCTAGCGGGAGTGTAGAGACCCAGTACTTC

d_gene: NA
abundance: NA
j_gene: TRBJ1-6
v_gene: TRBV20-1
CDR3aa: CSANPHDRTNSPLHF
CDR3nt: TGCAGTGCTAACCCCCACGACAGGACTAATTCACCCCTCCACTTT

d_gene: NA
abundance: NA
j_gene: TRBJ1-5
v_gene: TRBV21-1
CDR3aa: CASSKGGSGGDQPQHF
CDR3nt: TGTGCCAGCAGCAAAGGAGGTTCGGGGGGGGATCAGCCCCAGCATTTT

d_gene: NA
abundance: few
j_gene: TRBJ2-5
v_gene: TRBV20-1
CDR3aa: CSALQGRETQYF
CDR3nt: TGCAGTGCTCTGCAGGGTAGGGAGACCCAGTACTTC

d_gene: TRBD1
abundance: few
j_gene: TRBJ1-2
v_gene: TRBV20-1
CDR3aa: CSASPGQRFYGYTF
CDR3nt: TGCAGTGCTTCGCCGGGACAGCGCTTCTATGGCTACACCTTC

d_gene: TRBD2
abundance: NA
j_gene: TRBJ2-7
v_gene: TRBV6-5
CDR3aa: CASSFTTSGPYEQYF
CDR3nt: TGTGCCAGCAGTTTCACCACTAGCGGCCCCTACGAGCAGTACTTC

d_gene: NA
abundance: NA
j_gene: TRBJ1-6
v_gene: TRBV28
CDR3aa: CASTTIPSSYSPLHF
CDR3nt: TGTGCCAGCACAACGATCCCGAGCTCCTATTCACCCCTCCACTTT